The next 27 T cell receptor beta chains were all read from a single sample in a study of Graves' ophthalmopathy and Graves' hyperthyroidism (dated by TCRdb to between 2018 and 2020). These reads were obtained on an Illumina HiSeq 2000. For repertoire sequencing, TCR beta CDR3 regions were amplified from RNA transcripts. The first round of RT-PCR was done with HTBI primers and the Qiagen OneStep RT-PCR kit, and was followed by a second round of multiplex PCR, then size selection and purification. In-frame beta chains were kept once TCRdb had trimmed the public reads at Q25 with fastp and called clones with MiXCR. Every CDR3 protein is listed once, alongside the most common genes and DNA of its rows. For this sample the table gives 740,000 or so distinct CDR3 sequences, of which approximately 40% were detected only once. In total, the top ten clones hold 35% to 55% of the sample. What was sequenced was peripheral blood. Receptors originate from an adult man with Graves' ophthalmopathy.

This clonotype was counted ten times or more. The CDR3, as DNA: TGTGCCAGCAGCCAGGACAGGAAAGCTTTCTTT. Residues: CASSQDRKAFF. V gene TRBV7-9 combines with J gene TRBJ1-1; 7 bases fit TRBD1. Germline V gene data show CDR1 as SEHNR and CDR2 as FQNEAQ (reference sequence). The CDR3 extends over 11 amino acids. The trim removed 5 bases at V and 9 bases at J, leaving 3 bases unmatched.

This clonotype was recorded a few times. This chain joins TRBV4-1 and TRBJ2-7, with TRBD1 as a possible D gene (5 bases). The CDR3 runs to 13 residues. The ends were cut back, 3 bases at V and 3 bases at J, with 9 bases in the middle. Germline CDR1 MGHRA, CDR2 YSYEKL. CDR3 sequence (DNA): TGCGCCAGCAGCCATGAGACAGTCTACGAGCAGTACTTC. It yields the protein CASSHETVYEQYF.

V gene TRBV7-9 combines with J gene TRBJ2-7; TRBD1 matches at 7 bases. This CDR3 has 14 residues. Losses at the gene ends were 4 bases for V and 6 bases for J; bases not matched to a gene: 9. CDR1 is SEHNR, CDR2 FQNEAQ, per germline (reference sequence). CDR3 bases: TGTGCCAGCAGCTACAGGGGTTCCCCCTCCGAGCAGTACTTC. Residues: CASSYRGSPSEQYF. The entire variable domain, with the rest obtained from reference TRBV7-9 and TRBJ2-7, is as follows: DTGVSQNPRHKITKRGQNVTFRCDPISEHNRLYWYRQTLGQGPEFLTYFQNEAQLEKSRLLSDRFSAERPKGSFSTLEIQRTEQGDSAMYLCASSYRGSPSEQYFGPGTRLTVT.

A few counts support this clonotype. This chain links TRBV6-5 with TRBJ2-2; TRBD2 agrees at 12 bases. Germline CDR1 is MNHEY and CDR2 is SVGAGI. J gave up 7 bases and V 8 bases, and 17 bases lay outside the gene matches. CDR3 length: 18 amino acids. CDR3 in DNA: TGTGCCAGCCGCTTGTCTAGCGGGAGGGCCGTTCTTTTCGGGGAGCTGTTTTTT. Encoded protein: CASRLSSGRAVLFGELFF.

Points on this clonotype: Given a much more abundant clone one base away, this may be a read error. The rearrangement uses TRBV15 and TRBJ2-7, with TRBD1 identical over 8 bases. The trim removed 3 bases at V and 0 bases at J, leaving 7 bases unmatched. The CDR3 totals 16 residues. The V gene's germline CDR1 is LNHNV and CDR2 YYDKDF (reference sequence). In DNA form, the CDR3 reads TGTGCCACCAGCAGCCTAGGGACAGGAGCCTCCTACGAGCAGTACTTC. It yields the protein CATSSLGTGASYEQYF.

V and J are TRBV7-2 and TRBJ1-6, with a possible D match to TRBD1 (5 bases). The CDR3 runs to 15 residues. Germline CDR1 reads SGHTA; CDR2 reads FQGNSA. Trimming pared 5 bases from V and 5 bases from J, leaving 13 bases between. This CDR3 reads CASSRADRDNSPLHF. CDR3 coding DNA: TGTGCCAGCAGCCGCGCAGACAGAGATAATTCACCCCTCCACTTT. Looking up the rest from reference TRBV7-2 and TRBJ1-6 gives the full variable domain: GAGVSQSPSNKVTEKGKDVELRCDPISGHTALYWYRQSLGQGLEFLIYFQGNSAPDKSGLPSDRFSAERTGGSVSTLTIQRTQQEDSAVYLCASSRADRDNSPLHFGNGTRLTVT.

The chain combines TRBV2 with TRBJ1-2; D remains ambiguous. Germline-derived CDR1 and CDR2 are SNHLY and FYNNEI. Trimming cost V 0 bases and J 6 bases, with 8 bases left between them. This CDR3 is built from 13 residues. The CDR3 DNA follows: TGTGCCAGCAGTGAAGCACGGGCTAATGGCTACACCTTC. This encodes CASSEARANGYTF.

In this sample, this clonotype turned up many times. The chain recombines TRBV29-1 with TRBJ2-6; no definite D call. This CDR3 region has 16 residues. Germline CDR1 and CDR2: SQVTM and ANQGSEA. The ends were cut back, 0 bases at V and 2 bases at J, with 11 bases in the middle. DNA for the CDR3: TGCAGCGTTGAAGAAATCGTAAGGCCTGGGGCCAACGTCCTGACTTTC. It encodes CSVEEIVRPGANVLTF.

About this clonotype itself: Germline is not matched at one junction end, which may reflect a read error. This sequence joins TRBV10-2 and TRBJ2-3; D ambiguous. The CDR3 totals 15 residues. Looked up from germline, CDR1 is WSHSY and CDR2 is SAAADI. The CDR3 nucleotides are TGCGCCAGCAGTGAGTCAAAGGGATACACAGATATGCAGTATTTT. It yields the protein CASSESKGYTDMQYF.

The V and J genes are TRBV5-4 and TRBJ1-2, with D unresolved. Germline V gene data show CDR1 as SGHNT and CDR2 as YYREEE (reference sequence). The CDR3 totals 12 residues. V lost 1 base to trimming and J lost 8 bases, with 9 bases between them. The CDR3 DNA follows: TGTGCCAGCAGCTTGAAAACGGGGGGCTACACCTTC. Translation gives CASSLKTGGYTF.

With respect to this clonotype: Relative to the germline gene, one junction end is altered; a read error may explain this. J is TRBJ2-7 and V is TRBV7-3; 7 nucleotides agree with TRBD2. Germline assignment: CDR1 SGHTA and CDR2 FQGTGA. There are 13 residues in the CDR3. The chain's CDR3 is CAGSPTSVHEQYF. The CDR3 bases are TGTGCCGGCAGCCCCACTAGCGTCCACGAGCAGTACTTC.

This clonotype was counted a few times. The chain couples TRBV9 to TRBJ2-3; D not resolved. Trimming removed 1 base at V and 4 bases at J, with 7 bases between. The length of the CDR3 is 13 residues. CDR1 is SGDLS, CDR2 YYNGEE, per germline. The CDR3 is CASSVMMADTQYF. Written as DNA, the CDR3 is TGTGCCAGCAGCGTAATGATGGCAGATACGCAGTATTTT.

This clonotype was detected many times. V usage is TRBV10-3 and J usage is TRBJ1-2; 7 bases map to TRBD1. The V and J ends lost 6 bases and 3 bases, in that order; junction bases with no gene match: 10. This CDR3 has 15 residues. From germline, CDR1 is ENHRY and CDR2 SYGVKD. CDR3 sequence reads: CAISTDRVEDYGYTF. The DNA of the CDR3 is TGTGCCATCAGCACTGACAGGGTCGAGGACTATGGCTACACCTTC.

The chain joins TRBV5-1 to TRBJ2-3, with unresolved D. Trimming removed 4 bases from V and 2 bases from J, with 11 bases in between. The CDR3 consists of 14 residues. Germline CDR1 SGHRS, CDR2 YFSETQ. The CDR3 coding sequence is TGCGCCAGCAGCCCTGACGCGAACACAGATACGCAGTATTTT. Protein product: CASSPDANTDTQYF.

This clonotype turned up a few times. V and J are TRBV7-2 and TRBJ1-6, with D possibly TRBD1 on 6 matching bases. This CDR3 has 13 amino acids. The V end lost 5 bases, the J end lost 7 bases, and 9 bases lay between the germline ends. Germline V lookup: CDR1 SGHTA, CDR2 FQGNSA. Here the CDR3 DNA reads TGTGCCAGCAGCCGCGGACAGAATTCACCCCTCCACTTT. Residues: CASSRGQNSPLHF.

Comments on this clonotype: Because it lacks the conserved phenylalanine or tryptophan at the end, this CDR3 is likely a read error. The rearrangement uses TRBV7-6 and TRBJ2-5; TRBD2 aligns across 8 bases. The J segment lost 5 bases and the V segment lost 0 bases, leaving 8 bases of the junction unmatched. Germline V lookup: CDR1 SGHVS, CDR2 FNYEAQ. There are 16 residues in the CDR3. CDR3: CASSLAGGLVFETQYS. Written as DNA, the CDR3 is TGTGCCAGCAGCTTAGCGGGGGGACTAGTCTTTGAGACCCAGTACTCC.

Ten or more counts support this clonotype. V and J are TRBV7-9 and TRBJ2-6; D unresolved. Trimming pared 1 base from V and 3 bases from J, leaving 7 bases between. The length of the CDR3 is 15 residues. Per germline, CDR1 SEHNR and CDR2 FQNEAQ (reference sequence). CDR3 protein: CASSLVSHGANVLTF. The DNA for the CDR3 is TGTGCCAGCAGCTTAGTTTCCCATGGGGCCAACGTCCTGACTTTC.

This clonotype was recorded many times. V is TRBV29-1 and J is TRBJ2-7; D call uncertain. The germline V gene has CDR1 SQVTM and CDR2 ANQGSEA. Trimming left V 4 bases short and J 3 bases short, with 13 bases between. The CDR3 spans 13 residues. As DNA, the CDR3 is TGCAGCGTTGGTGGTAGGGCAAACTACGAGCAGTACTTC. Residues: CSVGGRANYEQYF.

Note on this clonotype: One end of the junction fails to match germline, which may point to a read error. The chain combines TRBV4-3 with TRBJ1-1; TRBD1 matches at 7 bases. This CDR3 is 15 amino acids long. Germline V lookup: CDR1 LGHNA, CDR2 YSLEER. The DNA for the CDR3 is TGCGCCAGCAGCAAAGACAGGGCGATGAACACTGAAGCTTTCTTT. It translates to CASSKDRAMNTEAFF.

This clonotype was detected a few times. The genes are TRBV25-1 and TRBJ2-3, with D perhaps TRBD1 (5 bases). CDR1 MGHDK and CDR2 SYGVNS come from the germline V gene. V was trimmed by 6 bases and J by 0 bases, leaving 10 bases between them. The CDR3 loop spans 14 amino acids. The CDR3 region is CASRRQGSTDTQYF. The DNA for the CDR3 is TGTGCCAGCAGGCGGCAGGGAAGCACAGATACGCAGTATTTT.

As concerns this clonotype: A much larger clone differs from this one at a single base, so this may be a read error. The CDR3 nucleotides are TGTGCCATCAGTGAGGCTGGGATGAACCAAGAGACCCTGTACTTC. This codes for CAISEAGMNQETLYF. The chain carries TRBV10-3 and TRBJ2-5, with D unclear. Germline CDR1 and CDR2: ENHRY and SYGVKD. The CDR3 runs to 15 residues.

The gene calls are TRBV25-1 and TRBJ2-5; no clear D. The germline V and J ends were trimmed by 5 bases and 5 bases, with 12 bases remaining between them. Germline V gene lookup returns CDR1 MGHDK and CDR2 SYGVNS. This CDR3 spans 13 amino acids. This chain's CDR3 is CASSPPGWETQYF. CDR3 nucleotides: TGTGCCAGCAGTCCCCCGGGTTGGGAGACCCAGTACTTC.

The J gene is TRBJ2-5, the V gene TRBV20-1; TRBD1 is a possible D gene (6 bases). The CDR3 has 14 amino acids. Germline CDR1 and CDR2: DFQATT and SNEGSKA (reference sequence). V lost 6 bases to trimming and J lost 4 bases, with 18 bases between them. CDR3: CSAHETGLGETQYF. For the CDR3, the DNA is TGCAGTGCCCACGAAACAGGGTTGGGAGAGACCCAGTACTTC.

The chain has TRBV7-9 and TRBJ1-4; a weak D match, TRBD1 (5 bases). Trimming stripped 5 bases from V and 5 bases from J, with 15 bases between. CDR3 length: 15 residues. Germline CDR1 is SEHNR and CDR2 is FQNEAQ (reference sequence). The CDR3 region is CASSVRGRDNEKLFF. CDR3 coding DNA: TGTGCCAGCAGCGTGCGGGGTCGGGACAATGAAAAACTGTTTTTT.

This clonotype appeared a single time. The rearrangement links TRBV7-4 to TRBJ2-7, with D perhaps TRBD1 (5 bases). Trimming shortened V by 5 bases and J by 3 bases, and 20 bases separated the two germline ends. The CDR3 is 16 amino acids. Germline lookup yields CDR1 SGHVT and CDR2 SQSDAQ. CDR3 amino acids: CASSAYLQGEYYEQYF. The CDR3 nucleotides are TGTGCCAGCAGCGCGTATTTACAAGGGGAATACTACGAGCAGTACTTC.

This chain uses TRBV25-1 with TRBJ2-5, with TRBD2 as a possible D gene (5 bases). The germline V gene has CDR1 MGHDK and CDR2 SYGVNS. This CDR3 region has 13 residues. This CDR3 is CAREPRGQETQYF. The CDR3 coding sequence is TGTGCTAGAGAACCCCGGGGCCAAGAGACCCAGTACTTC.

Comments on this clonotype: One base away lies a much larger clone, so this may be a sequencing read error. This chain connects TRBV2 to TRBJ2-5, with a possible D match to TRBD2 (6 bases). The CDR3 has 15 amino acids. Germline CDR1 reads SNHLY; CDR2 reads FYNNEI. CDR3 in DNA: TGTGCCAGCAGTCGTAGCGGCCGGTACCAAGAGATCCAGTACTTC. Translation gives CASSRSGRYQEIQYF.